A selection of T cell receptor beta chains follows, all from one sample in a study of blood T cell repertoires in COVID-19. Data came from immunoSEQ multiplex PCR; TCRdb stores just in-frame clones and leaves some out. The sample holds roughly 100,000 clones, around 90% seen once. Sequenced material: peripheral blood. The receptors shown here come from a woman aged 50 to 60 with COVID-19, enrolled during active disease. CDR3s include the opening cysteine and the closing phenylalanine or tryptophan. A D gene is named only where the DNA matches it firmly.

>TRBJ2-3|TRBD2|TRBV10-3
CAIRVGTSQFTDTQYF
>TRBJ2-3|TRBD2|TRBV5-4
CATHSGSTDTQYF
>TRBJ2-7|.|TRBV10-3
CAISGTTSSYEQYF
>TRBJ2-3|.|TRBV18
CASSPAGLSTDTQYF
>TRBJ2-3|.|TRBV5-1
CASSSRTGADTQYF
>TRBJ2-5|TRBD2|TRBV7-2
CASSLAGGLRGAQYF
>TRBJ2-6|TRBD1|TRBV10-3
CAISAGTGSPGANVLTF
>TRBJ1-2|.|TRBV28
CASSDSIVYGYTF
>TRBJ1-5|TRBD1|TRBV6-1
CASSEEGTAISNQPQHF
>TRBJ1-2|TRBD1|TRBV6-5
CASTDRAGYGYTF
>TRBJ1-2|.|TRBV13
CASSRRGSHGYTF
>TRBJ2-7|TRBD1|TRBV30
CAWSAAGTASYEQYF
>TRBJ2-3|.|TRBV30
CAWGRGSTDTQYF
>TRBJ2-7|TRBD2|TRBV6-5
CASSYRASGANEQYF
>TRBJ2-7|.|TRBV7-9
CASSFSSRQEIYEQYF
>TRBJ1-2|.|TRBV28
CASSLGGSPGSYGYTF
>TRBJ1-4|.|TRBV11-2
CASSQGTGNEKLFF
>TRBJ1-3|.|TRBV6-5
CAMKKDTTGNTIYF
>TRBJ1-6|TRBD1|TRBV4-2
CASLGPGGSPLHF
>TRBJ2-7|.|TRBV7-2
CASSLGVPYEQYF
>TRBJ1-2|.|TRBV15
CATSRDRGGNPNYGYTF
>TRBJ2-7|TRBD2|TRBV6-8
CASKPRAEKRGQGYEQYF
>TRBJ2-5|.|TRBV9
CASSASGQQETQYF
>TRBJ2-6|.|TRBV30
CAWTRGSGANVLTF
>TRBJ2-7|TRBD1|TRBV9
CASSPMDRGLYEQYF
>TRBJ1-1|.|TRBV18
CASSPNRNTEAFF
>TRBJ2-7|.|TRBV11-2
CASSRILERTQTYEQYF
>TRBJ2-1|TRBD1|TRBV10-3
CAISEPGQGTYNEQFF
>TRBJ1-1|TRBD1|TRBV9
CASSVDPTGGVPEAFF
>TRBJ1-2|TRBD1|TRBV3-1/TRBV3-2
CASSHRDRGSNYGYTF
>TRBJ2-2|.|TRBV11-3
CASATGWDTGELFF
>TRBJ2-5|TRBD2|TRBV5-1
CASSLVLSGGRETQYF
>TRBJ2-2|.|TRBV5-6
CASSLTSSAGELFF
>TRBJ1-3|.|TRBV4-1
CASSQETGSGNTIYF
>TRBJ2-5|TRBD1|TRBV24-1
CATSEGTGEETQYF
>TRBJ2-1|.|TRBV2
CASSDVPGNEQFF
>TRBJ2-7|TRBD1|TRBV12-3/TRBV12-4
CASSKDRATEQYF
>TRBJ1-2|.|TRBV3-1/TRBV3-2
CASSQVRRGGQGYTF
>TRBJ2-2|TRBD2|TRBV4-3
CASSRAGGPPTGELFF
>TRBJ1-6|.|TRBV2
CASSGRVSPLHF
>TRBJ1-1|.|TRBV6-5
CASTYTEAFF
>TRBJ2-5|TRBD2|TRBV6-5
CASVGGQETQYF